This T cell receptor beta chain was documented in a study of cytomegalovirus exposure and HLA in healthy donors. Study-wide results and caveats: Later analysis suggested links between common viral pathogens and several top significant clusters. Within a later analysis, the majority of CMV-associated TCR beta chains appeared HLA-restricted. Exclusion as indistinguishable affected some V segments, including TRBV6-2 and TRBV6-3. HLA alleles showed associations with about 17,000 TCR beta sequences in a later analysis, at a 0.05 false discovery rate.

The CDR3 is 16 residues long. V was clipped by 0 bases and J by 3 bases; unmatched bases: 4. Germline V gene lookup returns CDR1 LGHNA and CDR2 YSLEER. Researchers ran the PCR with 60 Vbeta and 13 Jbeta primers. Repertoires were generated with immunoSEQ multiplex PCR, while TCRdb's copy carries only in-frame clones and drops some. The table has about 65,000 clones, about 80% seen once. With respect to this clone: Its antigen is currently unknown.

The rearrangement joins TRBV4-3 to TRBJ1-3; 8 bases fit TRBD1. The source is a woman aged 30 to 39 in good health and CMV-seronegative. Material for sequencing was PBMCs. The CDR3 protein is CASSQDWTGYGNTIYF. The CDR3, as DNA: TGCGCCAGCAGCCAAGACTGGACAGGGTATGGAAACACCATATATTTT.